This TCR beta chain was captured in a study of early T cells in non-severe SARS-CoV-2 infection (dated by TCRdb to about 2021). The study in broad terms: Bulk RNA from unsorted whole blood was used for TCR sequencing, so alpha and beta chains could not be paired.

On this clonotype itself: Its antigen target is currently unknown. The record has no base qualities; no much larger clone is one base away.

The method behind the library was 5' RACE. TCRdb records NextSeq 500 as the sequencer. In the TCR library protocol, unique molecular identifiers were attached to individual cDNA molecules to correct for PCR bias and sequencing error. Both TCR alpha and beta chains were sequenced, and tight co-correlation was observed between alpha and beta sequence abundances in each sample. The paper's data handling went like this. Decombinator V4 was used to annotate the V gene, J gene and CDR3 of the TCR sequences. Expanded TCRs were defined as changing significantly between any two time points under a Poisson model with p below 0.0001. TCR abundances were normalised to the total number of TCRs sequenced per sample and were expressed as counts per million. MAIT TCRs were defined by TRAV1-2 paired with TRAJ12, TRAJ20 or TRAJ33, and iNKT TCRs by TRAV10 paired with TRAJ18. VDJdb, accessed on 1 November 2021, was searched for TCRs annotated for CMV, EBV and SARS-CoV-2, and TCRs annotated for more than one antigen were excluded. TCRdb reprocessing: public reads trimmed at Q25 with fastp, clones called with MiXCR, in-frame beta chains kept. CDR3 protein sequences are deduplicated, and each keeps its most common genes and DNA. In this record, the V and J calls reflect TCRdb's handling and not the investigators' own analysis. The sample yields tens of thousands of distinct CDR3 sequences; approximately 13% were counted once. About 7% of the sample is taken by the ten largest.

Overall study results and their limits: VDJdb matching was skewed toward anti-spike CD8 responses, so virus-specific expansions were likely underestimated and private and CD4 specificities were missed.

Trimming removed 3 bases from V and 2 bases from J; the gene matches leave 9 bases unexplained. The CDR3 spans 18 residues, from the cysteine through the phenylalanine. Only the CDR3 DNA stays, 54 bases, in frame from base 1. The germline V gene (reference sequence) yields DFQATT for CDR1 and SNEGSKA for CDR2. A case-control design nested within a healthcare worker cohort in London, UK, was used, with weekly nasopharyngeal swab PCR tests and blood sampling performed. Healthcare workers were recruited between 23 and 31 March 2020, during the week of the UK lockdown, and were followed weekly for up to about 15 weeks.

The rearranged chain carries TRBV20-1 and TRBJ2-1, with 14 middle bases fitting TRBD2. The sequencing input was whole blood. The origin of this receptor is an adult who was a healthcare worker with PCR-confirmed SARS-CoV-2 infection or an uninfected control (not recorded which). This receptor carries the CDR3 CSASRLAGGLITYNEQFF. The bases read TGCAGTGCTAGTCGACTAGCGGGAGGGCTCATCACCTACAATGAGCAGTTCTTC.